These 22 T cell receptor beta chains originate from one sample sequenced in a study of blood T cell repertoires in COVID-19. TCRdb's copy holds only in-frame clones and misses some; the assay was immunoSEQ multiplex PCR. The sample has 150,000 to 200,000 clones; 85% to 90% are singletons. The specimen sequenced was peripheral blood. The receptor set was obtained from a woman in her seventies with COVID-19, enrolled during active disease.

V usage is TRBV27 and J usage is TRBJ2-6; 7 bases match TRBD1. CDR3 length equals 17 residues. Unmatched junction bases numbered 7, after V lost 5 bases and J lost 0 bases. Per germline, CDR1 MNHEY and CDR2 SMNVEV (reference sequence). CDR3 nucleotides: TGTGCCAGCAGTCCCCACAGGGGTGACTCTGGGGCCAACGTCCTGACTTTC. It encodes CASSPHRGDSGANVLTF. Using reference TRBV27 and TRBJ2-6 for the parts outside the CDR3, the full variable domain is EAQVTQNPRYLITVTGKKLTVTCSQNMNHEYMSWYRQDPGLGLRQIYYSMNVEVTDKGDVPEGYKVSRKEKRNFPLILESPSPNQTSLYFCASSPHRGDSGANVLTFGAGSRLTVL.

The chain carries TRBV6-5 and TRBJ1-1; no clear D. The V end was cut by 7 bases, the J end by 1 base, with 10 bases between. This CDR3 comprises 13 residues. Germline lookup yields CDR1 MNHEY and CDR2 SVGAGI. The CDR3 loop reads CASTSGRNTEAFF. CDR3 in DNA: TGTGCCAGCACCTCTGGTAGGAACACTGAAGCTTTCTTT.

This clone was detected a few times. The chain employs TRBV15 and TRBJ1-2; a weak D match, TRBD1 (6 bases). The CDR3 has 14 residues. Looked up from germline, CDR1 is LNHNV and CDR2 is YYDKDF (reference sequence). V was clipped by 5 bases and J by 4 bases, with 14 bases between them. CDR3 amino acids: CATSLAQGSYGYTF. For the CDR3, the DNA is TGTGCCACCAGCCTAGCCCAGGGGAGCTATGGCTACACCTTC.

This clone was recorded only once. CDR3 DNA sequence: TGTGCCAGTAGTATGAGCTTAGCTCGGGACAATCAGCCCCAGCATTTT. Residues: CASSMSLARDNQPQHF. This chain links TRBV19 with TRBJ1-5; no firm D call. The CDR3 spans 16 residues. CDR1 and CDR2 from the germline V gene are LNHDA and SQIVND (reference sequence). The V and J ends lost 3 bases and 3 bases respectively, with 15 bases between them. Full variable domain (remainder filled in from reference TRBV19 and TRBJ1-5): DGGITQSPKYLFRKEGQNVTLSCEQNLNHDAMYWYRQDPGQGLRLIYYSQIVNDFQKGDIAEGYSVSREKKESFPLTVTSAQKNPTAFYLCASSMSLARDNQPQHFGDGTRLSIL.

J is TRBJ2-7 and V is TRBV6-1; D might be TRBD1 (5 bases). CDR1 is MNHNS and CDR2 is SASEGT in the germline V gene. The CDR3 spans 15 residues. V was trimmed by 0 bases and J by 3 bases, leaving 12 bases between them. DNA of the CDR3: TGTGCCAGCAGTGAAGCCTTGGACAAATACTACGAGCAGTACTTC. Protein product: CASSEALDKYYEQYF.

The chain combines TRBV19 with TRBJ2-2, with no clear D. This CDR3 contains 14 residues. Germline V gives CDR1 LNHDA, CDR2 SQIVND (reference sequence). V shed 5 bases and J shed 6 bases, with 13 bases lying between them. CDR3: CASSPVRIPGELFF. CDR3 coding DNA: TGTGCCAGTAGTCCCGTGCGGATCCCCGGGGAGCTGTTTTTT.

The rearrangement links TRBV25-1 to TRBJ2-2; 11 nucleotides agree with TRBD2. Germline V lookup: CDR1 MGHDK, CDR2 SYGVNS. This CDR3 comprises 17 residues. The V and J ends lost 3 bases and 2 bases, in that order; junction bases with no gene match: 5. In nucleotides, the CDR3 is TGTGCCAGCAGTGATTGGACTAGCGGGTATAACACCGGGGAGCTGTTTTTT. Residues: CASSDWTSGYNTGELFF.

The chain uses TRBV7-9 and TRBJ2-2; TRBD1 is a possible D gene (6 bases). This CDR3 contains 16 residues. Trimming took 3 bases from V and 1 from J, leaving 12 bases between them. The germline V gene has CDR1 SEHNR and CDR2 FQNEAQ (reference sequence). The CDR3 sequence is CASSLVGQWNTGELFF. In DNA form, the CDR3 reads TGTGCCAGCAGCTTGGTCGGACAGTGGAACACCGGGGAGCTGTTTTTT.

V usage is TRBV10-3 and J usage is TRBJ1-1; the match to TRBD1 covers 10 bases. V lost 4 bases to trimming and J lost 5 bases; unmatched junction nucleotides: 10. The CDR3 length is 16 residues. Germline loops: CDR1 ENHRY, CDR2 SYGVKD. CDR3 nucleotide sequence: TGTGCCATCAGTGGGGGGACAGGGGAAATGGGGACTGAAGCTTTCTTT. This encodes CAISGGTGEMGTEAFF.

This clone occurred once. This chain connects TRBV11-2 to TRBJ2-7; the match to TRBD2 covers 7 bases. CDR1 and CDR2 (germline): SGHAT, FQNNGV. This CDR3 contains 18 residues. With 0 bases clipped from V and 4 bases from J, the junction kept 15 bases outside the gene matches. The CDR3 reads CASSLDAQRRGTSYEQYF. CDR3 DNA sequence: TGTGCCAGCAGCTTAGATGCGCAGAGGCGGGGGACCTCATACGAGCAGTACTTC.

This chain joins TRBV4-1 and TRBJ2-2, with D uncertain. The CDR3 is 13 amino acids. V was shortened by 2 bases and J by 2 bases, with 3 bases between the two germline ends. The V gene's germline CDR1 is MGHRA and CDR2 YSYEKL. This chain's CDR3 is CASSQTNTGELFF. The CDR3 nucleotides are TGCGCCAGCAGCCAAACTAACACCGGGGAGCTGTTTTTT.

CDR3 nucleotide sequence: TGTGCCAGCAGCAAGCGACAGGGGGCGTGGACTGAAGCTTTCTTT. Translating gives CASSKRQGAWTEAFF. The genes are TRBV7-9 and TRBJ1-1; 10 bases are a match to TRBD1. The trim removed 5 bases at V and 5 bases at J, leaving 8 bases unmatched. The CDR3 totals 15 residues. The germline V gene encodes CDR1 SEHNR and CDR2 FQNEAQ (reference sequence). The complete variable domain, with remaining parts taken from reference TRBV7-9 and TRBJ1-1, reads DTGVSQNPRHKITKRGQNVTFRCDPISEHNRLYWYRQTLGQGPEFLTYFQNEAQLEKSRLLSDRFSAERPKGSFSTLEIQRTEQGDSAMYLCASSKRQGAWTEAFFGQGTRLTVV.

The chain links TRBV3-1 (or the pseudogene TRBV3-2) to TRBJ1-6; D ambiguous. Germline loops: CDR1 LGHDT, CDR2 YNNKEL (reference sequence). This CDR3 is built from 15 residues. Trimming took 2 bases from V and 4 from J, leaving 9 bases between them. CDR3 sequence: CASSQTHQYNSPLHF. CDR3 bases: TGTGCCAGCAGCCAAACGCATCAGTATAATTCACCCCTCCACTTT.

This clone has more than one count but fewer than ten. J is TRBJ1-1 and V is TRBV5-4; D uncertain. The CDR3 contains 13 residues. Germline loops: CDR1 SGHNT, CDR2 YYREEE (reference sequence). Deletions cut 0 bases from V and 1 base from J, with 4 bases between. The CDR3 nucleotides are TGTGCCAGCAGCTTGGCCGGGAACACTGAAGCTTTCTTT. It is translated as CASSLAGNTEAFF.

V is TRBV29-1 and J is TRBJ1-1; D is possibly TRBD1 (5 bases). The germline V gene has CDR1 SQVTM and CDR2 ANQGSEA. Trimming pared 2 bases from V and 5 bases from J, leaving 12 bases between. There are 13 residues in the CDR3. As DNA, the CDR3 is TGCAGCGTTGAAAGGGGCTTGGGAACTGAAGCTTTCTTT. It yields the protein CSVERGLGTEAFF.

V and J are TRBV28 and TRBJ1-1, with TRBD1 matching 10 bases. Germline trimming cut 5 bases from V and 4 bases from J; bases unmatched to any gene: 16. This CDR3 comprises 18 residues. CDR1 is MDHEN and CDR2 is SYDVKM in the germline V gene. This chain's CDR3 is CASSAPGQGTRFVTEAFF. The CDR3 bases are TGTGCCAGCAGTGCCCCGGGACAGGGGACCCGATTTGTCACTGAAGCTTTCTTT.

The CDR3, as DNA: TGTGCCAGCAGCCAAGACAGGGAAGAGACCCAGTACTTC. This translates into CASSQDREETQYF. The chain couples TRBV7-7 to TRBJ2-5; 7 positions agree with TRBD1. Losses at the gene ends were 5 bases for V and 3 bases for J; bases not matched to a gene: 3. Looked up from germline, CDR1 is SSHAT and CDR2 is FNYEAQ (reference sequence). The CDR3 runs to 13 residues.

The rearrangement links TRBV6-4 to TRBJ2-3; D remains unclear. This CDR3 has 13 amino acids. The ends were cut back, 2 bases at V and 8 bases at J, with 11 bases in the middle. Germline CDR1 is MRHNA and CDR2 is SNTAGT. The CDR3 sequence is CASSDAEATTQYF. DNA for the CDR3: TGTGCCAGCAGTGACGCCGAGGCGACTACGCAGTATTTT.

As for this clone: At one of its ends the junction is not consistent with the germline gene, which may arise from a read error. CDR3 amino acids: CSGGPGSDTQYF. The CDR3 DNA reads TGCTCAGGGGGGCCGGGGTCAGATACGCAGTATTTT. The chain links TRBV27 to TRBJ2-3; TRBD1 is a possible D gene (7 bases). The germline V gene has CDR1 MNHEY and CDR2 SMNVEV (reference sequence). This CDR3 is built from 12 residues.

This rearrangement joins TRBV5-4 to TRBJ1-2; 9 bases agree with TRBD1. Per the germline V gene, CDR1 is SGHNT and CDR2 is YYREEE (reference sequence). J lost 7 bases, V lost 6 bases, and 10 bases had no gene match. This CDR3 spans 14 amino acids. The CDR3 reads CASTVGQGPIGYTF. The CDR3 DNA sequence: TGTGCCAGCACCGTCGGACAGGGGCCGATTGGCTACACCTTC.

The chain combines TRBV4-1 with TRBJ2-3; TRBD2 agrees at 8 bases. This CDR3 contains 16 residues. The germline gives CDR1 MGHRA, CDR2 YSYEKL. V lost 1 base, J lost 5 bases, and 8 bases stayed unmatched. CDR3: CASSQGGRGAGDTQYF. CDR3 sequence (DNA): TGCGCCAGCAGCCAAGGAGGGCGGGGGGCCGGAGATACGCAGTATTTT.

The sample holds one count of this clone. The J gene is TRBJ2-5, the V gene TRBV6-1, with D tentatively TRBD2 (6 bases). Between the trimmed V and J ends, which lost 4 bases and 5 bases, there was a span of 20 bases. The germline gives CDR1 MNHNS, CDR2 SASEGT. This CDR3 comprises 16 residues. This CDR3 reads CASSGSEGRGRETQYF. CDR3 in DNA: TGTGCCAGCAGTGGGAGTGAGGGGCGGGGACGTGAGACCCAGTACTTC.